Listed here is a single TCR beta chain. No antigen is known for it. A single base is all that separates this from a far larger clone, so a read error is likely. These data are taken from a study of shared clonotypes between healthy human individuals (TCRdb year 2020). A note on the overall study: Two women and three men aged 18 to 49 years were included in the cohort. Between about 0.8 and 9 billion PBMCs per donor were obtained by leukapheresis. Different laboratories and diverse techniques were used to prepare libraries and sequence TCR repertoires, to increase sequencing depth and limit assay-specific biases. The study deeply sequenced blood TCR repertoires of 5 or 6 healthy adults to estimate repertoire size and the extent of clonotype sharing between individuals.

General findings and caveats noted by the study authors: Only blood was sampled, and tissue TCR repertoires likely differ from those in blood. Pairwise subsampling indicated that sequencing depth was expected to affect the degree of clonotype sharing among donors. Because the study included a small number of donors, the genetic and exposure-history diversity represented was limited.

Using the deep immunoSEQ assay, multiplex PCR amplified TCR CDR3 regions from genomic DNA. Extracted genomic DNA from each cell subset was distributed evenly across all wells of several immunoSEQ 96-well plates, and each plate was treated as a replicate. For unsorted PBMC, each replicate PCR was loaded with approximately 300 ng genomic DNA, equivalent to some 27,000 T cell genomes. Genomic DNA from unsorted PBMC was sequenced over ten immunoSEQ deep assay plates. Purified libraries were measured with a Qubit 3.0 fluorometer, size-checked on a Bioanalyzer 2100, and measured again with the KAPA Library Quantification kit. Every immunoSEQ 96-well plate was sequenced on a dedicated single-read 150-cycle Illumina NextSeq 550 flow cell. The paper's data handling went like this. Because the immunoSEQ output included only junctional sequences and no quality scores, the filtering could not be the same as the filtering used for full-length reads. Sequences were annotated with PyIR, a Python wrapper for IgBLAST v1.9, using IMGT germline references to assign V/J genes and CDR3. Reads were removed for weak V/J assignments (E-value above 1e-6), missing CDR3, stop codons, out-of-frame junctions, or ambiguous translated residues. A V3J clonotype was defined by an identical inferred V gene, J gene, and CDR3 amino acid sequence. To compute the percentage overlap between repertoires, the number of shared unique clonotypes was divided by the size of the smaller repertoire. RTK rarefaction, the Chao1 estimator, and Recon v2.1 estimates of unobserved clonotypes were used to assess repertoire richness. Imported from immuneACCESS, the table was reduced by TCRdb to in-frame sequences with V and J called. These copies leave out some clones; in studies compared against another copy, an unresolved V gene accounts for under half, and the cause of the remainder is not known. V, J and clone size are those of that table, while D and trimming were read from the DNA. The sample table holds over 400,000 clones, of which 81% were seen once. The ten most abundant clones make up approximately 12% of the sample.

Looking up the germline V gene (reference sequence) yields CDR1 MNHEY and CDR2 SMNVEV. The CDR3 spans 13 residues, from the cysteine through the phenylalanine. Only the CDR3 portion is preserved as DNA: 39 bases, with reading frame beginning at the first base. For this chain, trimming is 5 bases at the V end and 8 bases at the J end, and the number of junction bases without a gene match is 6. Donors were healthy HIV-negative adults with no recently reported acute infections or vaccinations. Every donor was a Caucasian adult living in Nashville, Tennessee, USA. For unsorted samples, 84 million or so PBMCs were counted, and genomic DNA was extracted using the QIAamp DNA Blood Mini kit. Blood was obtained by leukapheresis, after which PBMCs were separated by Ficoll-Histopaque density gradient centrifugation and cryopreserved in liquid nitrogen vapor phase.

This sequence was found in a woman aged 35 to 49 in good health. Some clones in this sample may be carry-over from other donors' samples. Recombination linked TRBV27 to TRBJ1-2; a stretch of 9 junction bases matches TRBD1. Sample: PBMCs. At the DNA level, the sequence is TGTGCCAGCAGTCCGATGACAGGGGGGGGCTACACCTTC. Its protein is CASSPMTGGGYTF.